What follows describes a single TCR beta chain. The authors' processing: For nucleated cells, counts were estimated from reference gene primer amplification. Produced via immunoSEQ multiplex PCR; TCRdb's table is partial and in-frame only. Clone size and the V and J calls come from that table; the DNA yielded D and trimming. The sample carries around 210,000 clones, just over 85% recorded once. This entry is derived from a study of blood T cell repertoires in COVID-19. The wider study: Both acute and convalescent COVID-19 samples were obtained from the United States, Italy and Spain. Sources were T cells, B-cell-depleted T cells, or PBMCs; the material itself was cDNA or gDNA.

The CDR3 is 13 residues long. The V gene's germline CDR1 is GTSNPN and CDR2 SVGIG (reference sequence). V was pared by 4 bases and J by 2 bases, with 10 bases between. The rearrangement links TRBV30 to TRBJ2-3; D possibly corresponds to TRBD2 (5 bases). Sample: peripheral blood. The TCR sequence derives from a man between 18 and 29 years old with active or convalescent COVID-19. The CDR3 DNA is TGTGCCTGGAAGGCGGGCCCCACAGATACGCAGTATTTT. Translated, it gives CAWKAGPTDTQYF.